These 30 T cell receptor beta chains share one sample of origin, sequenced in a study of T-cell memory formation after mild COVID-19 (dated by TCRdb to the early 2020s). The library was produced with 5' RACE. The instrument was an Illumina NovaSeq 6000. Clones were called with MiXCR by TCRdb after fastp trimmed the public reads at Q25, and only in-frame beta chains were retained. Entries that share a CDR3 protein sequence are merged under the most common genes and DNA. The sample yields 450,000 to 650,000 distinct CDR3 sequences; over 20% were counted once. Together, the top ten hold approximately 12% of the sample. Sequenced: PBMCs or a T cell subset sorted from them (not recorded which). The receptors stem from an adult woman who had mild COVID-19 (a few samples of this study predate the infection). The sample titles of this study are shuffled in the database, so cell type and time point are left out; the donor was told from shared clones.

The CDR3 DNA reads TGCGCCAGCAGCTTGGCCGGAGCGGGTAGGGAGACCCAGTACTTC. The encoded protein is CASSLAGAGRETQYF. The genes are TRBV5-1 and TRBJ2-5; D may be TRBD2 (6 bases). Germline V CDR1 and CDR2: SGHRS, YFSETQ. The CDR3 contains 15 residues. The ends were cut back, 0 bases at V and 5 bases at J, with 14 bases in the middle.

This clonotype was seen at least ten times. This chain uses TRBV12-3 or TRBV12-4 with TRBJ2-7; 15 positions match TRBD2. The CDR3 totals 15 residues. The J segment lost 3 bases and the V segment lost 6 bases, leaving 3 bases of the junction unmatched. CDR3 sequence: CASSRTSGRVYEQYF. The CDR3 nucleotides are TGTGCCAGCAGCAGGACTAGCGGGAGGGTCTACGAGCAGTACTTC.

The rearrangement uses TRBV12-3 or TRBV12-4 and TRBJ1-2; D may be TRBD1 (6 bases). Trimming left V 6 bases short and J 2 bases short, with 13 bases between. The CDR3 covers 14 residues. Written as DNA, the CDR3 is TGTGCCAGCAGCCGACAGGAATTCAACTATGGCTACACCTTC. Translating gives CASSRQEFNYGYTF.

The chain combines TRBV4-1 with TRBJ2-3, with a possible D match to TRBD1 (6 bases). The CDR3 runs 16 residues. The germline V and J ends were trimmed by 2 bases and 2 bases, with 14 bases remaining between them. The V gene's germline CDR1 is MGHRA and CDR2 YSYEKL. The CDR3 region has the DNA TGCGCCAGCAGCCAACCCAAGGGGGAAGTCACAGATACGCAGTATTTT. The encoded protein is CASSQPKGEVTDTQYF.

This chain uses TRBV12-3 or TRBV12-4 with TRBJ1-5; D not resolved. With 3 bases removed from V and 6 bases from J, the gap between germline ends came to 9 bases. The CDR3 consists of 13 residues. CDR3 DNA: TGTGCCAGCAGTTTCCGCAGTAGTCAGCCCCAGCATTTT. This codes for CASSFRSSQPQHF.

There are many counts of this clonotype. V and J are TRBV20-1 and TRBJ2-5; D gene ambiguous. Germline V gene data show CDR1 as DFQATT and CDR2 as SNEGSKA (reference sequence). V lost 7 bases and J lost 5, with 5 bases in between. The CDR3 consists of 9 residues. As DNA, the CDR3 is TGCAGTGTGGGGGAGACCCAGTACTTC. This codes for CSVGETQYF.

The genes are TRBV7-2 and TRBJ2-3, with TRBD2 identical over 12 bases. The CDR3 covers 17 residues. Unmatched junction bases numbered 5, after V lost 2 bases and J lost 2 bases. CDR1 is SGHTA, CDR2 FQGNSA, per germline. The CDR3 nucleotides read TGTGCCAGCAGCTTACGGCTAGCGGGAGGGTCCACAGATACGCAGTATTTT. It is translated as CASSLRLAGGSTDTQYF.

The CDR3 nucleotides are TGCAGCGTTTCGGGCAATGAGCAGTTCTTC. Translating it yields CSVSGNEQFF. This rearrangement joins TRBV29-1 to TRBJ2-1; D is unclear. Germline V lookup: CDR1 SQVTM, CDR2 ANQGSEA. V shed 5 bases and J shed 6 bases, with 5 bases lying between them. The CDR3 is made up of 10 amino acids.

The chain has TRBV20-1 and TRBJ1-3, with 7 positions matching TRBD1. With V trimmed by 1 base and J by 4 bases, 4 bases remained unmatched. This CDR3 has 14 amino acids. Germline V lookup: CDR1 DFQATT, CDR2 SNEGSKA (reference sequence). The CDR3 spells CSARASDRGNTIYF. For the CDR3, the DNA is TGCAGTGCTAGAGCATCGGACAGGGGAAACACCATATATTTT.

This sequence joins TRBV4-1 and TRBJ1-2, with TRBD1 identical over 9 bases. In germline, CDR1 is MGHRA, CDR2 YSYEKL. This CDR3 has 17 amino acids. The V segment lost 4 bases and the J segment 0 bases; nucleotides outside the gene matches: 9. This CDR3 is CASSLRTGEFSNYGYTF. The CDR3 bases are TGCGCCAGCAGCCTAAGGACAGGGGAATTCTCTAACTATGGCTACACCTTC.

This clonotype has just a few counts. The gene calls are TRBV3-1 and TRBJ2-7, with D perhaps being TRBD1 or TRBD2 (5 bases each). With 4 bases removed from V and 2 bases from J, the gap between germline ends came to 12 bases. This CDR3 spans 14 amino acids. Germline assignment: CDR1 LGHDT and CDR2 YNNKEL (reference sequence). The CDR3 sequence: CASSPGTLTYEQYF. For the CDR3, the DNA is TGTGCCAGCAGCCCCGGGACCCTGACCTACGAGCAGTACTTC.

There are many counts of this clonotype. V is TRBV6-2 or TRBV6-3 and J is TRBJ2-1; maybe TRBD2 (6 bases). Trimming pared 6 bases from V and 8 bases from J, leaving 17 bases between. Germline V CDR1 and CDR2: MNHEY, SVGEGT. The CDR3 extends over 14 amino acids. The CDR3 region has the DNA TGTGCCAGCAGGAGACTTAGGGGACTCGATGAGCAGTTCTTC. Translated: CASRRLRGLDEQFF.

The chain is built from TRBV7-3 and TRBJ1-6; D is undetermined. The CDR3 sequence is 12 residues long. CDR1 and CDR2 from the germline V gene are SGHTA and FQGTGA. V gave up 5 bases and J gave up 9 bases, with 8 bases separating them. The CDR3 region has the DNA TGTGCCAGCAGCACGGGGATTTCACCCCTCCACTTT. Translation: CASSTGISPLHF.

This clonotype was counted between two and nine times. The chain has TRBV6-5 and TRBJ2-7; D possibly corresponds to TRBD1 (6 bases). V gave up 2 bases and J gave up 9 bases, with 20 bases separating them. Per the germline V gene, CDR1 is MNHEY and CDR2 is SVGAGI. This CDR3 spans 15 amino acids. CDR3 amino acids: CASSYDRLGATGQYF. Written as DNA, the CDR3 is TGTGCCAGCAGTTACGACAGGCTTGGCGCTACGGGGCAGTACTTC.

CDR3: CASSLPGTRYTGELFF. In DNA, the CDR3 is TGCGCCAGCAGCTTGCCCGGGACACGATACACCGGGGAGCTGTTTTTT. This sequence joins TRBV5-1 and TRBJ2-2, with D maybe TRBD1 (6 bases). The CDR3 is 16 amino acids. The V gene lost 1 base and the J gene lost 3 bases, with 13 bases spanning the gap. Germline V gene sequence: CDR1 SGHRS, CDR2 YFSETQ.

This clonotype has a handful of counts. The gene calls are TRBV4-2 and TRBJ2-1, with D tentatively TRBD2 (6 bases). Germline values: CDR1 LGHNA, CDR2 YNFKEQ. The CDR3 runs 14 residues. V was shortened by 6 bases and J by 2 bases, with 11 bases between the two germline ends. The CDR3 reads CASRPRGTYNEQFF. In DNA form, the CDR3 reads TGTGCCAGCAGACCCCGGGGGACCTACAATGAGCAGTTCTTC.

This clonotype was counted ten times or more. The genes are TRBV5-1 and TRBJ1-1; possibly TRBD1 for D (5 bases). This CDR3 spans 14 amino acids. Germline CDR1 reads SGHRS; CDR2 reads YFSETQ. Trimming took 0 bases from V and 1 from J, leaving 7 bases between them. The CDR3 is CASSLGQPNTEAFF. The CDR3, as DNA: TGCGCCAGCAGCTTGGGACAGCCGAACACTGAAGCTTTCTTT.

This chain uses TRBV11-1 with TRBJ2-5, with D perhaps given as TRBD1 or TRBD2 (7 bases each). The germline V gene encodes CDR1 SGHAT and CDR2 FQDESV (reference sequence). V was pared by 2 bases and J by 5 bases, with 18 bases between. CDR3 length: 16 residues. The CDR3 DNA reads as TGTGCCAGCAGCTTAACCGGCGGGGGACAGAAGGAGACCCAGTACTTC. This codes for CASSLTGGGQKETQYF.

CDR3 sequence reads: CASSSSFWGRGPGEFF. The CDR3 nucleotides read TGTGCCAGCAGTTCTTCCTTCTGGGGCAGGGGGCCGGGGGAGTTCTTC. The V and J genes are TRBV27 and TRBJ2-1; 8 nucleotides line up with TRBD1. The CDR3 is made up of 16 amino acids. V lost 4 bases to trimming and J lost 14 bases; unmatched junction nucleotides: 19. The germline CDR1 and CDR2 sequences are MNHEY and SMNVEV (reference sequence).

This clonotype was recorded a few times. V usage is TRBV12-3 or TRBV12-4 and J usage is TRBJ2-5; weak D call: TRBD2 (5 bases). V gave up 5 bases and J gave up 1 base, with 14 bases separating them. The CDR3 totals 15 residues. CDR3 in amino acids: CASSRGLGSQETQYF. DNA of the CDR3: TGTGCCAGCAGTCGGGGTCTGGGGTCCCAAGAGACCCAGTACTTC.

Ten or more counts support this clonotype. The chain carries TRBV4-2 and TRBJ2-7, with 7 positions matching TRBD2. The CDR3 loop spans 18 amino acids. Unmatched junction bases numbered 11, after V lost 0 bases and J lost 0 bases. Germline CDR1 reads LGHNA; CDR2 reads YNFKEQ. The CDR3 sequence: CASSQEISDGRFSYEQYF. The CDR3 nucleotides are TGTGCCAGCAGCCAAGAAATTAGTGACGGGAGGTTCTCCTACGAGCAGTACTTC.

V gene TRBV5-1 combines with J gene TRBJ2-5; D ambiguous. CDR3 length equals 13 residues. V lost 4 bases to trimming and J lost 3 bases, with 10 bases between them. Germline CDR1 is SGHRS and CDR2 is YFSETQ. The CDR3 sequence is CASSRGVEETQYF. The CDR3 nucleotides are TGCGCCAGCAGCCGCGGAGTGGAAGAGACCCAGTACTTC.

This clonotype was counted only a few times. V and J are TRBV2 and TRBJ1-2; D may be TRBD1 (5 bases). V was shortened by 3 bases and J by 1 base, with 12 bases between the two germline ends. CDR1 SNHLY and CDR2 FYNNEI come from the germline V gene. This CDR3 has 15 amino acids. This chain's CDR3 is CASSESQGVNYGYTF. CDR3 coding DNA: TGTGCCAGCAGTGAGTCCCAGGGCGTTAACTATGGCTACACCTTC.

V usage is TRBV11-2 and J usage is TRBJ2-1; weak D call: TRBD2 (5 bases). The germline V gene encodes CDR1 SGHAT and CDR2 FQNNGV. V gave up 0 bases and J gave up 9 bases, with 21 bases separating them. This CDR3 contains 17 residues. CDR3 protein: CASSLEGARRLYGEQFF. The CDR3 DNA reads as TGTGCCAGCAGCTTAGAGGGAGCGCGTCGCTTGTATGGTGAGCAGTTCTTC.

V is TRBV5-4 and J is TRBJ1-2; 9 bases map to TRBD1. V dropped 5 bases and J dropped 7; count of bases not matched to a gene: 15. Germline V gene data show CDR1 as SGHNT and CDR2 as YYREEE (reference sequence). CDR3 length equals 16 residues. For the CDR3, the DNA is TGTGCCAGCAGAACCGAAACCGGGACAGGGTTTCGTGGCTACACCTTC. Translated, it gives CASRTETGTGFRGYTF.

The genes are TRBV7-3 and TRBJ2-1, with a tentative D call TRBD2 (6 bases). V dropped 1 base and J dropped 9 bases, with 19 bases sitting between them. The CDR3 covers 16 residues. The germline CDR1 and CDR2 sequences are SGHTA and FQGTGA. The CDR3 here is CASSLSPAGFLGEQFF. The CDR3 region has the DNA TGTGCCAGCAGCTTAAGCCCGGCGGGGTTTCTCGGTGAGCAGTTCTTC.

The chain recombines TRBV12-3 or TRBV12-4 with TRBJ2-1; D is unclear. Trimming took 5 bases from V and 0 from J, leaving 8 bases between them. The CDR3 is 14 amino acids. This CDR3 is CASSRTGSYNEQFF. CDR3 sequence (DNA): TGTGCCAGCAGTCGGACGGGCTCCTACAATGAGCAGTTCTTC.

This clonotype was observed a few times. The rearrangement joins TRBV6-5 to TRBJ1-1; unclear D gene. V gave up 0 bases and J gave up 1 base, with 9 bases separating them. Per the germline V gene, CDR1 is MNHEY and CDR2 is SVGAGI. The CDR3 has 15 amino acids. The CDR3 bases are TGTGCCAGCAGTTACTCGAAGCCAGGGAACACTGAAGCTTTCTTT. Its translation is CASSYSKPGNTEAFF.

The chain recombines TRBV4-3 with TRBJ2-7; TRBD1 matches at 11 bases. The CDR3 is made up of 14 amino acids. Looked up from germline, CDR1 is LGHNA and CDR2 is YSLEER. Losses at the gene ends were 5 bases for V and 6 bases for J; bases not matched to a gene: 6. This CDR3 reads CASSYGQGASEQYF. The CDR3 bases are TGCGCCAGCAGCTACGGACAGGGGGCGAGCGAGCAGTACTTC.

The rearrangement links TRBV25-1 to TRBJ2-5; D may be TRBD1 (5 bases). Germline CDR1 MGHDK, CDR2 SYGVNS. V lost 5 bases and J lost 5, with 15 bases in between. This CDR3 contains 14 residues. CDR3 region: CASSKGQIRETQYF. The CDR3 DNA sequence: TGTGCCAGCAGTAAAGGACAAATTCGGGAGACCCAGTACTTC.